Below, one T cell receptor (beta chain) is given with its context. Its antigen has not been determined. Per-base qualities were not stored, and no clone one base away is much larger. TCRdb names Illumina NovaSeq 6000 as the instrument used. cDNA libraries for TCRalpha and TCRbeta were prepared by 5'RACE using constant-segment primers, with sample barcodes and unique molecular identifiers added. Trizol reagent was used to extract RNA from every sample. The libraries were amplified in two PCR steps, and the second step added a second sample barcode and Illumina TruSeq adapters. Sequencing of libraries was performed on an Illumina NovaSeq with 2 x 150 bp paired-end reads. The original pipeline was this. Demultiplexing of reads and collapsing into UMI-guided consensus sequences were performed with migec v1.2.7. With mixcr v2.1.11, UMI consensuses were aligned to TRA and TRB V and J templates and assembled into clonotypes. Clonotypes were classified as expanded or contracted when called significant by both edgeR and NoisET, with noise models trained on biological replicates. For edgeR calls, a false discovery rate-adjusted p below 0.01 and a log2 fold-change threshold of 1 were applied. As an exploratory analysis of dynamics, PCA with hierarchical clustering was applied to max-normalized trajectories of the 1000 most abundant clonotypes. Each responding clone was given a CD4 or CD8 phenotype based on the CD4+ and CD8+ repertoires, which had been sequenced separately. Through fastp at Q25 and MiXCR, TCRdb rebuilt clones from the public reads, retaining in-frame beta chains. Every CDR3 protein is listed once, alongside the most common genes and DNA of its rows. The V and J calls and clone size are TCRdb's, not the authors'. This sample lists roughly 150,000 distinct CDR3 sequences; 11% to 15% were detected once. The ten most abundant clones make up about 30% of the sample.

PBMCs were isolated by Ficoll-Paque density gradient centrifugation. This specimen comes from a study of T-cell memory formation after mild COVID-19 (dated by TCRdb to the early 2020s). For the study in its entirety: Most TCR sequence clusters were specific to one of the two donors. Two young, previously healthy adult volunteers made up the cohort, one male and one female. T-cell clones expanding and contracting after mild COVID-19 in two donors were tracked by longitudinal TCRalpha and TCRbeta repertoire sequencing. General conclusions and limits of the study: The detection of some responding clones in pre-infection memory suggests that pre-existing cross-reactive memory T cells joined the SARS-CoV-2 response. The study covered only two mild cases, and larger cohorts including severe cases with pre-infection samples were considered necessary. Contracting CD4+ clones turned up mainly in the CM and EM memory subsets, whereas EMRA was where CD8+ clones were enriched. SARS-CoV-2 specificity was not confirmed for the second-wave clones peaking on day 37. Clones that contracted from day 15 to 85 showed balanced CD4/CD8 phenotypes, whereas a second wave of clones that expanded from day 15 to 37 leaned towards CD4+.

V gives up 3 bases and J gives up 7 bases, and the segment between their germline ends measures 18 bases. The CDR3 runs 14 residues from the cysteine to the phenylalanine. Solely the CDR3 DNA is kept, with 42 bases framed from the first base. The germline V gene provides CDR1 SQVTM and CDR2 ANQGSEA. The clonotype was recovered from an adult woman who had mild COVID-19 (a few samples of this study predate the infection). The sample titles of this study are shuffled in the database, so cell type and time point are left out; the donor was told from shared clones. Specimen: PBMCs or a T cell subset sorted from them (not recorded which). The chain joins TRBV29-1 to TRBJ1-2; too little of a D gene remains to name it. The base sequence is TGCAGCGTTGATTCCCACAAAGACATCGGTGGCTACACCTTC. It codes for CSVDSHKDIGGYTF.